This T cell receptor (beta chain) was recovered during a study of T-cell memory formation after mild COVID-19. TCRdb re-called the 5' RACE reads with MiXCR, one entry per CDR3 protein. Of about 390,000 distinct CDR3 sequences in the sample, 15% to 20% were seen once. This clonotype was seen only a few times. This receptor was identified in a man between 18 and 35 years old who had mild COVID-19 (a few samples of this study predate the infection). Cell type and time point are not known. Specimen: PBMCs or a T cell subset sorted from them (not recorded which).

CDR3 nucleotides: TGTGCCAGCAGCGAGGTGGCTAGCTTACTCAATGAGCAGTTCTTC. This sequence encodes CASSEVASLLNEQFF. This chain links TRBV7-9 with TRBJ2-1; TRBD2 might be the D (5 bases). V was shortened by 5 bases and J by 6 bases, with 17 bases between the two germline ends. Germline V gives CDR1 SEHNR, CDR2 FQNEAQ (reference sequence). CDR3 length: 15 residues.